This is a list of T cell receptor beta chains from one sample in a study of cytomegalovirus exposure and HLA in healthy donors. Only in-frame clones appear in the TCRdb table, and some are missing; sequencing was by immunoSEQ multiplex PCR. The sample carries 120,000 or so clones, 70% to 80% recorded once. Input material: PBMCs. All receptors come from a woman aged 50 to 60 in good health and CMV-seropositive. The CDR3 runs from the conserved cysteine through the conserved F or W. A D gene is named only where the DNA matches it firmly. Clone size is not always given. Where it is, it says once, few, many or a class for expanded clones.

TRBJ2-5	.	14	.	TRBV7-2	TGTGCCAGCAGCTTAGAGACTAGTATGCAGACCCAGTACTTC	CASSLETSMQTQYF
TRBJ2-7	.	11	once	TRBV7-9	TGTTCCAGCAGCTTAGATGACAGCGAGTACTTC	CSSSLDDSEYF
TRBJ2-1	.	14	.	TRBV14	TGTGCCAGCAGCCTCCGGGGTACCTACAATGAGCAGTTCTTC	CASSLRGTYNEQFF
TRBJ1-6	.	14	.	TRBV6-5	TGTGCCAGCAGTTACAGGCGAACTGCGGCACCCCTCCACTTT	CASSYRRTAAPLHF
TRBJ2-3	TRBD1	14	.	TRBV7-9	TGTGCCAGCAGCTATCAGGGGGCGAGGGATACGCAGTATTTT	CASSYQGARDTQYF
TRBJ1-3	TRBD1	14	few	TRBV7-9	TGTGCCAGCAGCCCCTACAGGGGGCGAAACACCATATATTTT	CASSPYRGRNTIYF
TRBJ2-5	TRBD2	15	.	TRBV11-2	TGTGCCAGCACCGATGGGCGGGGGGCCCAAGAGACCCAGTACTTC	CASTDGRGAQETQYF
TRBJ1-1	TRBD1	16	few	TRBV10-2	TGTGCCAGCAGTTCAACCAAGACAGGGGCTAACACTGAAGCTTTCTTT	CASSSTKTGANTEAFF
TRBJ2-6	TRBD1	15	.	TRBV6-1	TGTGCCAGCACAACACAGGGGGCTGGGGCCAACGTCCTGACTTTC	CASTTQGAGANVLTF
TRBJ2-7	.	11	.	TRBV12-1	TGTGCCGGATCAATTACAGGGTATCGGTACTTC	CAGSITGYRYF
TRBJ2-7	TRBD1	14	.	TRBV7-8	TGTGCCAGCAGCGGCGGGACAGGTGCCTACGAGCAGTACTTC	CASSGGTGAYEQYF
TRBJ1-2	.	15	few	TRBV5-6	TGTGCCAGCAGCTTCGGGTCCGAAACTAACTATGGCTACACCTTC	CASSFGSETNYGYTF
TRBJ1-5	.	16	.	TRBV9	TGTGCCAGCAGCGTAGCTAGAGCTCCTAGCAATCAGCCCCAGCATTTT	CASSVARAPSNQPQHF
TRBJ2-5	.	15	once	TRBV4-1	TGCGCCAGCAGCCAAGATCTCGACTCCGGAGAGACCCAGTACTTC	CASSQDLDSGETQYF
TRBJ2-5	.	13	.	TRBV7-3	TGTGCCAGCAGCTCCCGTCCCCAAGAGACCCAGTACTTC	CASSSRPQETQYF
TRBJ2-7	TRBD2	16	few	TRBV5-4	TGTGCCAGCAGCTTAGGGGGGACTAGCGCTTCCTACGAGCAGTACTTC	CASSLGGTSASYEQYF
TRBJ2-3	.	14	.	TRBV6-5	TGTGCCAGCAGTCCAGGTCAGCTCACAGATACGCAGTATTTT	CASSPGQLTDTQYF
TRBJ2-7	TRBD2	15	.	TRBV4-3	TGCGCCAGCAGCCAAATAGCGGGGGACTCCTACGAGCAGTACTTC	CASSQIAGDSYEQYF
TRBJ1-2	.	14	.	TRBV28	TGTGCCAGCAGTAAAGCGGGGGTCGGGAGTGGCTACACCTTC	CASSKAGVGSGYTF
TRBJ2-7	.	15	once	TRBV27	TGTGCCAGCAGTTTTTTGAGTAGCGGCTCCTACGAGCAGTACTTC	CASSFLSSGSYEQYF
TRBJ2-5	.	14	.	TRBV30	TGTGCCTGGAATGCCGTTCAGGGGGGAGAGACCCAGTACTTC	CAWNAVQGGETQYF
TRBJ1-6	.	13	.	TRBV4-1	TGCGCCAGCAGCTCCGAGGGATATTCACCCCTCCACTTT	CASSSEGYSPLHF
TRBJ2-5	TRBD1	16	.	TRBV19	TGTGCCAGTAGTATCAGAAAGACAGGGGTAGGGGAGACCCAGTACTTC	CASSIRKTGVGETQYF
TRBJ1-2	TRBD1	14	.	TRBV7-8	TGTGCCAGCAGCCCGACAGGGTCTAACTATGGCTACACCTTC	CASSPTGSNYGYTF
TRBJ2-7	TRBD1	14	.	TRBV6-1	TGTGCCAGCTCCCCCACAGGGGGCCCCTACGAGCAGTACTTC	CASSPTGGPYEQYF
TRBJ1-1	.	15	.	TRBV4-1	TGCGCCAGCAGCCAAGAGCGCAGGGGAGGGACTGAAGCTTTCTTT	CASSQERRGGTEAFF
TRBJ2-7	.	16	.	TRBV7-2	TGTGCCAGCAGCCCTGGGGTGGGACTTCCCGCCTACGAGCAGTACTTC	CASSPGVGLPAYEQYF
TRBJ2-5	.	15	.	TRBV5-6	TGTGCCAGCAGCCAAGATTATGGACAGAAAGAGACCCAGTACTTC	CASSQDYGQKETQYF
TRBJ1-2	.	17	.	TRBV7-2	TGTGCCAGCAGCTCACAGGGTCCCTCTTCAACGGTATATGGCTACACCTTC	CASSSQGPSSTVYGYTF
TRBJ2-3	.	16	.	TRBV4-3	TGCGCCAGCAGCCAAGATGGGTGGGCAGGGCGAGATACGCAGTATTTT	CASSQDGWAGRDTQYF
TRBJ1-1	TRBD1	14	.	TRBV2	TGTGCCAGCAGTGCAAACAGGGGAGACACTGAAGCTTTCTTT	CASSANRGDTEAFF
TRBJ2-7	TRBD1	15	.	TRBV11-2	TGTGCCAGCAGCTTCGCTCCAGGGGGCACGTACGAGCAGTACTTC	CASSFAPGGTYEQYF
TRBJ2-7	.	14	.	TRBV11-3	TGTGCCAGCAGCCCGGGCCGGGGATCCTACGAGCAGTACTTC	CASSPGRGSYEQYF
TRBJ1-5	.	14	.	TRBV5-6	TGTGCCAGCAGCTACCCACGGGGGAAATGGCCCCAGCATTTT	CASSYPRGKWPQHF
TRBJ2-1	TRBD2	18	once	TRBV27	TGTGCCAGCAGTTTAAGGGGACTAGCTCCTCGCTCCTACAATGAGCAGTTCTTC	CASSLRGLAPRSYNEQFF
TRBJ1-4	.	16	.	TRBV7-2	TGTGCCAGCAGCTTAATCCTAGGCGGGACTAATGAAAAACTGTTTTTT	CASSLILGGTNEKLFF
TRBJ2-1	.	14	.	TRBV14	TGTGCCAGCAGCCAAGGCCTCGGGTGGGATGAGCAGTTCTTC	CASSQGLGWDEQFF
TRBJ2-7	.	15	.	TRBV5-8	TGTGCCAGCAGCTTGAAGGGGATGACCTCCTACGAGCAGTACTTC	CASSLKGMTSYEQYF
TRBJ2-5	.	16	.	TRBV6-5	TGTGCCAGCAGTTACAGTTGGACTGGGCTCTACCAGACCCAGTACTTC	CASSYSWTGLYQTQYF
TRBJ2-3	TRBD1	15	.	TRBV5-1	TGCGCCAGCAGCTTGGTAGCAGGGGGACCAGATACGCAGTATTTT	CASSLVAGGPDTQYF
TRBJ2-7	.	21	.	TRBV4-3	TGCGCCAGCAGCCAATCCCCCGTAGGGCCGGGACACGAATTCCCCTCCTACGAGCAGTACTTC	CASSQSPVGPGHEFPSYEQYF
TRBJ2-7	TRBD2	16	.	TRBV6-5	TGTGCCAGCAGTTCTGAGACTAGCGGGAGAACTCACGAGCAGTACTTC	CASSSETSGRTHEQYF
TRBJ1-2	.	13	.	TRBV27	TGTGCCAGCAGTCTCGGGGGGGACTATGGCTACACCTTC	CASSLGGDYGYTF
TRBJ2-2	.	16	.	TRBV5-4	TGTGCCAGCAGCTCCCCAGGGGCGCGAGGCACCGGGGAGCTGTTTTTT	CASSSPGARGTGELFF
TRBJ1-3	.	13	.	TRBV27	TGTGCCAGTAGGGGAAATTCGGGAAACACCATATATTTT	CASRGNSGNTIYF
TRBJ1-5	.	13	few	TRBV6-5	TGTGCCAGCAGGAGGTTGGGCAATCAGCCCCAGCATTTT	CASRRLGNQPQHF
TRBJ1-2	.	13	.	TRBV5-4	TGTGCCATGTCGACCGGAGGGATATATGGCTACACCTTC	CAMSTGGIYGYTF
TRBJ2-7	TRBD2	15	.	TRBV7-8	TGTGCCAGCAGCTCGGGACTAGCGGGAACCTACGAGCAGTACTTC	CASSSGLAGTYEQYF
TRBJ1-2	TRBD1	13	.	TRBV11-2	TGTGCCAGCAGCTTGGGACAGGGCAATGGCTACACCTTC	CASSLGQGNGYTF
TRBJ2-5	.	13	.	TRBV19	TGTGCCAGTAGTATAAAGGGGGAAGAGACCCAGTACTTC	CASSIKGEETQYF
TRBJ2-7	TRBD1	15	.	TRBV15	TGTGCCACCAGCAGAGAAGGACAGGGGGCCTACGAGCAGTACTTC	CATSREGQGAYEQYF
TRBJ2-1	TRBD2	15	.	TRBV9	TGTGCCAGCAGCGCGGGACTAGCTCTCTACAATGAGCAGTTCTTC	CASSAGLALYNEQFF
TRBJ2-7	.	13	.	TRBV28	TGTGCCAGCACTTCTAGTTCCGTTTACGAGCAGTACTTC	CASTSSSVYEQYF
TRBJ2-1	.	16	.	TRBV5-1	TGCGCCAGCAGCACCCAGGGGAAGGTGTCCTACAATGAGCAGTTCTTC	CASSTQGKVSYNEQFF